Shown below are 14 T cell receptor beta chains from a single sample sequenced in a study of blood T cell repertoires in COVID-19. Assay used: immunoSEQ multiplex PCR; TCRdb lists only in-frame clones, some missing. The table has nearly 200,000 clones, roughly 84% seen once. The sequencing sample was made of peripheral blood. All receptors derive from a woman aged 40 to 49 who had recovered from COVID-19.

The chain links TRBV12-3 or TRBV12-4 to TRBJ2-7; the D is unclear. Trimming pared 5 bases from V and 7 bases from J, leaving 12 bases between. The CDR3 is made up of 12 amino acids. The CDR3 bases are TGTGCCAGCAGTCGACTGACTCAAGAGCAGTACTTC. This encodes CASSRLTQEQYF.

This chain connects TRBV24-1 to TRBJ1-4, with D tentatively TRBD1 (5 bases). The CDR3 spans 14 residues. V was clipped by 4 bases and J by 3 bases, with 8 bases between them. CDR1 is KGHDR, CDR2 SFDVKD, per germline. Here the CDR3 DNA reads TGTGCCACCAGTGAGGCAGGGCCTAATGAAAAACTGTTTTTT. Translating it yields CATSEAGPNEKLFF.

This clone has more than one count but fewer than ten. The chain recombines TRBV5-1 with TRBJ1-2; no definite D call. This CDR3 is 12 amino acids long. Germline V gene data show CDR1 as SGHRS and CDR2 as YFSETQ. The V end was cut by 2 bases, the J end by 8 bases, with 10 bases between. The CDR3 DNA follows: TGCGCCAGCAGCTTCAGTCAGGAAGGCTACACCTTC. Encoded protein: CASSFSQEGYTF. Complete variable domain (other parts from reference TRBV5-1 and TRBJ1-2): KAGVTQTPRYLIKTRGQQVTLSCSPISGHRSVSWYQQTPGQGLQFLFEYFSETQRNKGNFPGRFSGRQFSNSRSEMNVSTLELGDSALYLCASSFSQEGYTFGSGTRLTVV.

The rearrangement uses TRBV5-5 and TRBJ1-1, with 7 bases fitting TRBD1. This CDR3 contains 13 residues. The germline V gene encodes CDR1 SGHKS and CDR2 YYEKEE (reference sequence). The trim removed 5 bases at V and 7 bases at J, leaving 8 bases unmatched. CDR3 region: CASSRQGPNEAFF. The CDR3 region has the DNA TGTGCCAGCAGTCGACAGGGCCCCAATGAAGCTTTCTTT. The complete variable domain, with remaining parts taken from reference TRBV5-5 and TRBJ1-1, reads DAGVTQSPTHLIKTRGQQVTLRCSPISGHKSVSWYQQVLGQGPQFIFQYYEKEERGRGNFPDRFSARQFPNYSSELNVNALLLGDSALYLCASSRQGPNEAFFGQGTRLTVV.

The chain uses TRBV7-2 and TRBJ2-1; D possibly corresponds to TRBD2 (5 bases). V was pared by 2 bases and J by 0 bases, with 11 bases between. Germline V CDR1 and CDR2: SGHTA, FQGNSA. The CDR3 contains 16 residues. The CDR3 sequence: CASSLSGSSSYNEQFF. The CDR3 DNA reads TGTGCCAGCAGCTTAAGTGGGAGCAGCTCCTACAATGAGCAGTTCTTC.

Notes on this clone: A read error may explain this, as a much larger clone is one base away. CDR3 protein: CASSSMNTEAFF. The CDR3 DNA follows: TGTGCCAGCAGTTCCATGAACACTGAAGCTTTCTTT. V and J are TRBV2 and TRBJ1-1, with D unclear. This CDR3 has 12 amino acids. V lost 5 bases, J lost 0 bases, and 4 bases lay in between. Germline loops: CDR1 SNHLY, CDR2 FYNNEI. Drawing the rest from reference TRBV2 and TRBJ1-1, the complete variable domain is EPEVTQTPSHQVTQMGQEVILRCVPISNHLYFYWYRQILGQKVEFLVSFYNNEISEKSEIFDDQFSVERPDGSNFTLKIRSTKLEDSAMYFCASSSMNTEAFFGQGTRLTVV.

This rearrangement joins TRBV5-6 to TRBJ1-3; D may be TRBD1 (5 bases). Between the trimmed V and J ends, which lost 1 base and 5 bases, there was a span of 10 bases. Germline V CDR1 and CDR2: SGHDT, YYEEEE. The CDR3 consists of 14 residues. The CDR3 coding sequence is TGTGCCAGCAGCTTGAGGGGTTTACGAAACACCATATATTTT. Translation: CASSLRGLRNTIYF.

This sequence joins TRBV6-6 and TRBJ1-2; the match to TRBD1 covers 9 bases. In germline, CDR1 is MNHNY, CDR2 SVGAGI (reference sequence). Unmatched junction bases numbered 7, after V lost 2 bases and J lost 6 bases. The CDR3 loop spans 15 amino acids. The CDR3 DNA is TGTGCCAGCAGTTACCGTCCCGGGACAGGGAATGGCTACACCTTC. Its protein is CASSYRPGTGNGYTF.

The chain joins TRBV3-1 (or the pseudogene TRBV3-2) to TRBJ1-2, with a possible D match to TRBD1 (6 bases). The CDR3 spans 14 residues. V lost 4 bases to trimming and J lost 6 bases, with 15 bases between them. From germline, CDR1 is LGHDT and CDR2 YNNKEL (reference sequence). The CDR3 sequence: CASSLRGGPNGYTF. The CDR3 bases are TGTGCCAGCAGCCTTAGGGGGGGGCCCAATGGCTACACCTTC.

The CDR3 loop is CATYRGIGNTEAFF. The CDR3 DNA reads TGTGCCACCTACCGGGGAATCGGGAACACTGAAGCTTTCTTT. The gene calls are TRBV10-3 and TRBJ1-1, with D unresolved. Trimming shortened V by 10 bases and J by 1 base, and 16 bases separated the two germline ends. Germline CDR1 is ENHRY and CDR2 is SYGVKD. This CDR3 comprises 14 residues.

The genes are TRBV6-2 or TRBV6-3 and TRBJ1-1; the D gene is possibly TRBD1 (6 bases). There are 18 residues in the CDR3. V shed 4 bases and J shed 0 bases, with 21 bases lying between them. Germline V gene sequence: CDR1 MNHEY, CDR2 SVGEGT. In nucleotides, the CDR3 is TGTGCCAGCAGTTCCATCACATACAGGGCGACGATGAACACTGAAGCTTTCTTT. Translating gives CASSSITYRATMNTEAFF.

The chain links TRBV30 to TRBJ1-5; 8 nucleotides agree with TRBD1. CDR1 is GTSNPN, CDR2 SVGIG, per germline (reference sequence). V was pared by 1 base and J by 0 bases, with 2 bases of the junction left unmatched. The CDR3 covers 15 residues. The CDR3 nucleotides read TGTGCCTGGAGTGCAGGGGGCTATAGCAATCAGCCCCAGCATTTT. This gives the protein CAWSAGGYSNQPQHF.

The gene calls are TRBV19 and TRBJ2-5, with 8 bases that match TRBD2. The trim removed 3 bases at V and 2 bases at J, leaving 2 bases unmatched. The CDR3 has 14 amino acids. Germline loops: CDR1 LNHDA, CDR2 SQIVND (reference sequence). CDR3 sequence reads: CASSISGVQETQYF. The CDR3 DNA follows: TGTGCCAGTAGTATTAGCGGGGTACAAGAGACCCAGTACTTC.

V and J are TRBV5-5 and TRBJ1-5; D remains unclear. V was trimmed by 1 base and J by 5 bases, leaving 10 bases between them. Germline V gives CDR1 SGHKS, CDR2 YYEKEE (reference sequence). The length of the CDR3 is 14 residues. The CDR3 region is CASSLLSGDQPQHF. The CDR3 nucleotides are TGTGCCAGCAGCTTGCTGTCGGGTGATCAGCCCCAGCATTTT.